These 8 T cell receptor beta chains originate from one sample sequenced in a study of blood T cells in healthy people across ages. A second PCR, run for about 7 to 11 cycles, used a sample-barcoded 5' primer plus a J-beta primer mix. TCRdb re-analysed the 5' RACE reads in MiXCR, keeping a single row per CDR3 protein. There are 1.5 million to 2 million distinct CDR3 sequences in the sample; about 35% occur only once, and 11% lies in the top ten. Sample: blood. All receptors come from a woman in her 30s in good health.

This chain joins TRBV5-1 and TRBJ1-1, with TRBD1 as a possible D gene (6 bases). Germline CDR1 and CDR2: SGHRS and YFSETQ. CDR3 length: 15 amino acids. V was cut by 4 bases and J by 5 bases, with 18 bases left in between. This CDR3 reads CASSGTQGTGTEAFF. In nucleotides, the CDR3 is TGCGCCAGCAGCGGGACTCAGGGGACGGGGACTGAAGCTTTCTTT. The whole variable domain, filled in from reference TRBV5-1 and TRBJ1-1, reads KAGVTQTPRYLIKTRGQQVTLSCSPISGHRSVSWYQQTPGQGLQFLFEYFSETQRNKGNFPGRFSGRQFSNSRSEMNVSTLELGDSALYLCASSGTQGTGTEAFFGQGTRLTVV.

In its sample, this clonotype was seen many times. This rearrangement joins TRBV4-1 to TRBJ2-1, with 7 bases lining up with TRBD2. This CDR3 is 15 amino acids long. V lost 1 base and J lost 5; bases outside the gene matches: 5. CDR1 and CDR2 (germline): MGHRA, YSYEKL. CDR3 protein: CASSQVGGRNNEQFF. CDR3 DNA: TGCGCCAGCAGCCAAGTCGGGGGGAGGAACAATGAGCAGTTCTTC.

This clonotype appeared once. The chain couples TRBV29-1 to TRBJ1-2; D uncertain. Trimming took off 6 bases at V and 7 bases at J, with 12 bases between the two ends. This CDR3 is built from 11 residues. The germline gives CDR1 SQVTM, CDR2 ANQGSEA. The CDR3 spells CSVRRGPGYTF. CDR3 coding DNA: TGCAGCGTAAGACGGGGTCCTGGCTACACCTTC. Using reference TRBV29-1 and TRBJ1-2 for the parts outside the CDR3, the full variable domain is SAVISQKPSRDICQRGTSLTIQCQVDSQVTMMFWYRQQPGQSLTLIATANQGSEATYESGFVIDKFPISRPNLTFSTLTVSNMSPEDSSIYLCSVRRGPGYTFGSGTRLTVV.

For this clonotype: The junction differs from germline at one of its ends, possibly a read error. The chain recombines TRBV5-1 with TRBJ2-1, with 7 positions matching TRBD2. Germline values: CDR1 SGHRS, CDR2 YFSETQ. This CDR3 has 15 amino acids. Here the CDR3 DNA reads TGCGCCAGCACCTTGGGGGAGGGCCTCTTGAATGAGCAGTTCTTC. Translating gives CASTLGEGLLNEQFF.

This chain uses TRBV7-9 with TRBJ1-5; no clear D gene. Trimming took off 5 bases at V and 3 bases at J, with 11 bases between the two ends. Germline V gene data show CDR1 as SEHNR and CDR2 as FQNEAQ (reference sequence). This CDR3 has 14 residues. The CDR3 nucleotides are TGTGCCAGCAGCCCCGGAAATAACAATCAGCCCCAGCATTTT. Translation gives CASSPGNNNQPQHF.

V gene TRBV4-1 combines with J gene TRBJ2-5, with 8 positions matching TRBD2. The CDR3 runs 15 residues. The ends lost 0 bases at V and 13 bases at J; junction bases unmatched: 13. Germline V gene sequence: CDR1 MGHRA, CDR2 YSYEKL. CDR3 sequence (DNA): TGCGCCAGCAGCCAAGATCATAACGGGAGGGTAGATGGGTACTTC. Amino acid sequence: CASSQDHNGRVDGYF.

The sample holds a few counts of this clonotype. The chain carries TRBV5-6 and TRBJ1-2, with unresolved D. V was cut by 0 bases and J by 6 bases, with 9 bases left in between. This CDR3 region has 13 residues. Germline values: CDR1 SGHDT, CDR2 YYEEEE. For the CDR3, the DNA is TGTGCCAGCAGCTTGGGCCGCGCGGATGGCTACACCTTC. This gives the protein CASSLGRADGYTF. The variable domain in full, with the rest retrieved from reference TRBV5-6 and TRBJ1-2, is DAGVTQSPTHLIKTRGQQVTLRCSPKSGHDTVSWYQQALGQGPQFIFQYYEEEERQRGNFPDRFSGHQFPNYSSELNVNALLLGDSALYLCASSLGRADGYTFGSGTRLTVV.

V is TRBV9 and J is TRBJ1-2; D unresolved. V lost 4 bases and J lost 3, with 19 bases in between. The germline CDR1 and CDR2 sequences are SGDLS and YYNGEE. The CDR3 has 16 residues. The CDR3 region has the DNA TGTGCCAGCAGCCCCCCGCGCTGGGAAAGGGACTATGGCTACACCTTC. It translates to CASSPPRWERDYGYTF.